The TCR beta chain under discussion was sequenced for a study of T cell clonality in common variable immunodeficiency. This clone was found many times. Its specificity is not known. Other nucleotide sequences from this sample produce the same CDR3. Overall study results and limits: Fewer deletions and N-nucleotide insertions were reportedly seen in common variable immunodeficiency TCR beta sequences.

The repertoire was sequenced with immunoSEQ multiplex PCR; TCRdb's copy has only in-frame clones and lacks some. Altogether almost 20,000 clones were found in the sample, and no singletons occur. The specimen was peripheral blood mononuclear cells. The source of this sequence is a human donor with common variable immunodeficiency.

The CDR3 here is CASSDTSGLAGSSYNEQFF. Partial CDR3 DNA: TGTGCCAGCAGTGATACTTCAGGACTAGCGGGTAGCTCCTACAATGAG. This chain uses TRBV2 with TRBJ2-1; 11 bases map to TRBD2. Coverage ceases 3 residues before the CDR3 finishes, and the germline J gene fills in the end. Germline lookup yields CDR1 SNHLY and CDR2 FYNNEI. The CDR3 runs 19 residues. Trimming took 3 bases from V and 0 from J; bases not matched to a gene: 10.